The rows below give T cell receptor beta chains drawn from one sample of a study of cytomegalovirus exposure and HLA in healthy donors. Repertoires were generated with immunoSEQ multiplex PCR, while TCRdb's copy carries only in-frame clones and drops some. Found here are fewer than 400,000 clones, 86% of them singletons; the top ten hold around 0.84%. Sequencing was performed on PBMCs. The receptor set was obtained from a woman younger than 35 in good health and CMV-seronegative. Each CDR3 is given with its conserved first and last residue. The D gene is left open where the match is weak. Not all rows give a size; the values are once, few, many and, for expanded clones, a class.

abundance: -; j_gene: TRBJ1-5; v_gene: TRBV27; d_gene: -; len: 16; CDR3aa: CASSRRRPGVLQPQHF; CDR3nt: TGTGCCAGCAGCCGAAGGCGCCCAGGGGTTCTTCAGCCCCAGCATTTT
abundance: -; j_gene: TRBJ2-7; v_gene: TRBV7-3; d_gene: TRBD2; len: 13; CDR3aa: CASSLGGSGEQYF; CDR3nt: TGTGCCAGCAGCTTAGGCGGGAGCGGCGAGCAGTACTTC
abundance: -; j_gene: TRBJ2-1; v_gene: TRBV10-3; d_gene: TRBD2; len: 14; CDR3aa: CAISQAGVDNEQFF; CDR3nt: TGTGCCATCAGTCAAGCGGGAGTTGACAATGAGCAGTTCTTC
abundance: once; j_gene: TRBJ2-1; v_gene: TRBV7-9; d_gene: TRBD1; len: 16; CDR3aa: CASSLFRTGALGEQFF; CDR3nt: TGTGCCAGCAGCTTATTCCGGACAGGGGCCTTAGGTGAGCAGTTCTTC
abundance: few; j_gene: TRBJ1-5; v_gene: TRBV18; d_gene: TRBD1; len: 17; CDR3aa: CASSLYSGQGGDQPQHF; CDR3nt: TGTGCCAGCTCACTGTATTCCGGACAGGGGGGAGATCAGCCCCAGCATTTT
abundance: -; j_gene: TRBJ1-4; v_gene: TRBV5-1; d_gene: -; len: 14; CDR3aa: CASRPTQNNEKLFF; CDR3nt: TGCGCCAGCAGACCCACACAGAATAATGAAAAACTGTTTTTT
abundance: -; j_gene: TRBJ2-7; v_gene: TRBV10-3; d_gene: -; len: 12; CDR3aa: CAISELNYEQYF; CDR3nt: TGTGCCATCAGTGAACTAAACTACGAGCAGTACTTC
abundance: -; j_gene: TRBJ2-7; v_gene: TRBV6-5; d_gene: -; len: 14; CDR3aa: CASSYSRLPFWQYF; CDR3nt: TGTGCCAGCAGTTACTCCAGACTTCCGTTCTGGCAGTACTTC
abundance: -; j_gene: TRBJ2-1; v_gene: TRBV9; d_gene: -; len: 13; CDR3aa: CASQGVVGNEQFF; CDR3nt: TGTGCCAGCCAGGGTGTGGTGGGCAATGAGCAGTTCTTC
abundance: few; j_gene: TRBJ1-2; v_gene: TRBV5-1; d_gene: -; len: 12; CDR3aa: CASSLESTSYTF; CDR3nt: TGCGCCAGCAGCTTGGAGTCGACAAGCTACACCTTC
abundance: -; j_gene: TRBJ1-5; v_gene: TRBV25-1; d_gene: -; len: 13; CDR3aa: CASSPQGNQPQHF; CDR3nt: TGTGCCAGCAGTCCCCAGGGGAATCAGCCCCAGCATTTT
abundance: once; j_gene: TRBJ2-7; v_gene: TRBV7-2; d_gene: TRBD1; len: 15; CDR3aa: CASSPRQGIYYEQYF; CDR3nt: TGTGCCAGCAGCCCTAGACAGGGGATCTACTACGAGCAGTACTTC
abundance: -; j_gene: TRBJ2-4; v_gene: TRBV5-6; d_gene: -; len: 12; CDR3aa: CASSYAGYIQYF; CDR3nt: TGTGCCAGCAGCTACGCGGGATACATTCAGTACTTC
abundance: -; j_gene: TRBJ2-1; v_gene: TRBV6-5; d_gene: TRBD1; len: 14; CDR3aa: CASSPGQGTGEQFF; CDR3nt: TGTGCCAGCAGTCCGGGACAGGGTACCGGTGAGCAGTTCTTC
abundance: -; j_gene: TRBJ1-1; v_gene: TRBV7-2; d_gene: -; len: 13; CDR3aa: CASSLDGQGRAFF; CDR3nt: TGTGCCAGCAGCTTAGATGGGCAGGGCCGGGCTTTCTTT
abundance: -; j_gene: TRBJ1-5; v_gene: TRBV12-5; d_gene: TRBD1; len: 14; CDR3aa: CASQGQGGNQPQHF; CDR3nt: TGTGCTAGCCAGGGACAGGGTGGAAATCAGCCCCAGCATTTT
abundance: -; j_gene: TRBJ2-1; v_gene: TRBV11-3; d_gene: -; len: 16; CDR3aa: CASSARDSRGINEQFF; CDR3nt: TGTGCCAGCAGCGCTAGGGACTCGAGGGGCATCAATGAGCAGTTCTTC
abundance: -; j_gene: TRBJ1-1; v_gene: TRBV6-5; d_gene: TRBD1; len: 14; CDR3aa: CASSHRDRENEAFF; CDR3nt: TGTGCCAGCAGTCACCGGGACAGGGAAAATGAAGCTTTCTTT
abundance: -; j_gene: TRBJ2-7; v_gene: TRBV5-6; d_gene: TRBD2; len: 14; CDR3aa: CASSHTSGKHEQYF; CDR3nt: TGTGCCAGCAGCCACACTAGCGGGAAACACGAGCAGTACTTC
abundance: once; j_gene: TRBJ2-3; v_gene: TRBV27; d_gene: TRBD2; len: 15; CDR3aa: CASSPLAGDADTQYF; CDR3nt: TGTGCCAGCAGTCCCCTAGCGGGAGACGCAGATACGCAGTATTTT
abundance: -; j_gene: TRBJ2-5; v_gene: TRBV9; d_gene: -; len: 16; CDR3aa: CASSALGGAGGETQYF; CDR3nt: TGTGCCAGCAGCGCTCTGGGGGGGGCTGGTGGGGAGACCCAGTACTTC
abundance: -; j_gene: TRBJ2-7; v_gene: TRBV4-2; d_gene: -; len: 18; CDR3aa: CASSQNSLGSTVSYEQYF; CDR3nt: TGTGCCAGCAGCCAAAACTCCCTGGGGAGCACAGTTTCCTACGAGCAGTACTTC
abundance: -; j_gene: TRBJ1-5; v_gene: TRBV7-3; d_gene: TRBD1; len: 13; CDR3aa: CASSQDRDQPQHF; CDR3nt: TGTGCCAGCAGCCAGGACAGGGATCAGCCCCAGCATTTT
abundance: few; j_gene: TRBJ1-2; v_gene: TRBV19; d_gene: -; len: 14; CDR3aa: CASSIAPLADGYTF; CDR3nt: TGTGCCAGTAGTATAGCACCCCTCGCGGATGGCTACACCTTC
abundance: -; j_gene: TRBJ2-1; v_gene: TRBV11-3; d_gene: -; len: 17; CDR3aa: CASSSYSGQGTYNEQFF; CDR3nt: -
abundance: -; j_gene: TRBJ2-3; v_gene: TRBV7-2; d_gene: -; len: 14; CDR3aa: CASSLAASTDTQYF; CDR3nt: TGTGCCAGCAGCTTAGCGGCTAGCACAGATACGCAGTATTTT
abundance: -; j_gene: TRBJ1-3; v_gene: TRBV4-3; d_gene: -; len: 16; CDR3aa: CASSQDWQGSGNTIYF; CDR3nt: TGCGCCAGCAGCCAAGACTGGCAGGGTTCCGGAAACACCATATATTTT
abundance: -; j_gene: TRBJ2-1; v_gene: TRBV11-2; d_gene: -; len: 14; CDR3aa: CASSSRTSVNEQFF; CDR3nt: TGTGCCAGCAGCTCTAGAACTAGTGTCAATGAGCAGTTCTTC
abundance: few; j_gene: TRBJ2-7; v_gene: TRBV7-5; d_gene: -; len: 15; CDR3aa: CARSFTGVPSYEQYF; CDR3nt: TGTGCCAGAAGCTTTACAGGGGTCCCCTCCTACGAGCAGTACTTC
abundance: -; j_gene: TRBJ2-7; v_gene: TRBV29-1; d_gene: TRBD2; len: 15; CDR3aa: CSVGGGTSLSYEQYF; CDR3nt: TGCAGCGTTGGCGGTGGGACTAGCCTCTCCTACGAGCAGTACTTC